This T cell receptor (beta chain) was obtained from a study of identical twins (TCRdb year 2016). Describing the broader study: To test whether fetal clonotypes persist, this study deep-sequenced TCR alpha and beta repertoires from monozygotic twins, from unrelated adults of various ages, and from cord blood. To rule out contamination, replicate twin experiments were performed at different times with different library preparation protocols.

Every donor was a healthy Caucasian. Three pairs of female monozygotic twins, all aged roughly 18 to 30 years, were included in the twin cohort. CD4+ and CD8+ T cell populations were isolated with positive isolation kits from Invitrogen. V drops 5 bases and J drops 5 bases, leaving 18 bases in between. Reading from cysteine to phenylalanine, the CDR3 counts 16 amino acids. The DNA shown is the 48-base CDR3, in frame from base 1. Library construction relied on 5' RACE. Sequenced on an Illumina HiSeq 2000. A universal primer binding site was introduced by template switching, and a unique molecular identifier was present in the final cDNA, enabling accurate counting of TCR cDNA molecules. First-strand cDNA for TCR alpha and beta chains was synthesized from specific primers in the conserved constant-segment region. To control for contamination, every cDNA library carried two barcodes: a SMART-Mk sample barcode plus Illumina barcodes. TruSeq adapter sequences along with Illumina sample barcodes were introduced in two successive PCR steps. The TCR alpha and beta cDNA libraries were sequenced on the Illumina HiSeq platform using custom primers. The authors' analysis ran thus. MiGEC processed the raw reads to extract unique molecular identifiers, while MiXCR was used to determine the CDR3 positions. Recombination models were inferred per individual with the repgenHMM and IGoR tools using an EM algorithm. Shared clonotypes were analyzed with the tcR package in R, and sharing was normalized by the product of cloneset sizes. To study raw recombination without the effects of thymic and clonal selection, out-of-frame nonproductive sequences were analyzed. TCRdb applied fastp at Q25 and MiXCR to the public reads, then kept only in-frame beta chains. Rows with one shared CDR3 protein collapse into an entry with the most common genes and DNA. The V and J calls were determined by TCRdb, not by the authors. The sample table contains fewer than 500,000 distinct CDR3 sequences; only one count was recorded for more than 13% of them. The top ten hold approximately 0.9% of the sample.

This clonotype was counted a few times. Its binding antigen is unknown. No base qualities exist here, and no much larger clone lies one base off it. Overall study results and their limits: Compared with coincidental sharing between unrelated individuals, out-of-frame TCR alpha sequences shared between twins showed an excess of sequences with low generation probability. Because the same donors could not be followed over many years, the conclusions relied on cross-sectional statistical analysis. Zero-insertion analyses could be partly confounded by invariant T cells such as MAIT and iNKT, although diverse VJ usage argued against such confounding for most clonotypes. Excess twin sharing in beta out-of-frame sequences was weaker because fewer shared sequences lowered the signal-to-noise ratio. Out-of-frame TCR alpha sharing in monozygotic twins was systematically underestimated by recombination models, whereas sharing between unrelated individuals was in agreement with the recombination models. Fewer insertions were carried by abundant cord blood beta clonotypes; a weaker similar trend was observed in young adult naive repertoires, while no such trend was observed in memory repertoires.

These data also featured in a second study, about yellow fever vaccine responses in identical twins. The second investigation adds: According to the authors, the vaccine-induced T cell response in identical twins seemed to be partly convergent and partly specific to each individual. Focusing on identical twins, the study followed the T cell clones that responded to the vaccine, and did so with precision.

The sequencing input was CD4+ T cells sorted from blood. This clonotype originated in a woman aged 18-29 years in good health. Here the chain combines TRBV12-3 or TRBV12-4 and TRBJ2-2; the D segment could be TRBD2, given 6 matching bases. Here is the DNA: TGTGCCAGCAGTGGGGGATCGGGACTTGGGACCGGGGAGCTGTTTTTT. Its product reads: CASSGGSGLGTGELFF.